This T cell receptor beta chain was captured by sequencing in a study of cytomegalovirus exposure and HLA in healthy donors. Findings and caveats of the study: TCR beta V segments were, for the most part, productive about 87% or about 30% of the time in an earlier analysis. Reportedly, diagnosis of cytomegalovirus status by the classifier showed high specificity and sensitivity. In a later analysis, across HLA loci, associated TCR counts were highest for DRB1, lowest for HLA-C.

Germline CDR1 and CDR2: LNHDA and SQIVND (reference sequence). This CDR3 is 13 amino acids long. Trimming took 6 bases from V and 7 from J; bases not matched to a gene: 2. About this clone: Its antigen is as yet unknown.

The PCR employed 60 Vbeta primers together with 13 Jbeta primers. Clones were read by immunoSEQ multiplex PCR, and TCRdb kept only the in-frame ones, dropping some. Of over 150,000 clones listed, around 72% are singletons. The clonotype originates from a man aged 18 to 30 in good health and CMV-seronegative. The sequencing sample was made of PBMCs. The chain employs TRBV19 and TRBJ2-1, with 11 nucleotides matching TRBD2. The CDR3 region is CASRLAGANEQFF. CDR3 bases: TGTGCCAGTAGACTAGCGGGAGCGAATGAGCAGTTCTTC.